This T cell receptor (beta chain) came from a study of T-cell memory formation after mild COVID-19. Findings of the study overall: Cross-reactive memory appears to have joined, as suggested by some responding clones showing up in pre-infection memory. Clones which contracted sat mainly in CM and EM if CD4+, and in EMRA if CD8+.

The CDR3 spans 12 residues. The ends were cut back, 0 bases at V and 12 bases at J, with 13 bases in the middle. Germline CDR1 and CDR2: SGDLS and YYNGEE. From the 5' RACE reads, TCRdb called clonotypes with MiXCR, one entry per CDR3 protein. The sample contains 90,000 to 120,000 distinct CDR3 sequences, about 15% of which appear only once. Concerning this clonotype: Its specificity is unknown.

The clonotype comes from a man younger than 30 who had mild COVID-19 (a few samples of this study predate the infection). Cell type and time point are not known. The chain recombines TRBV9 with TRBJ2-7, with D hard to call. Sample: PBMCs or a T cell subset sorted from them (not recorded which). The CDR3 reads CASSVEHGDLYF. The CDR3 bases are TGTGCCAGCAGCGTAGAACATGGAGATCTGTACTTC.